The rows below give T cell receptor beta chains drawn from one sample of a study of identical twins. TCRdb reprocessed the 5' RACE reads via MiXCR and lists one record per CDR3 protein. The repertoire holds under 450,000 distinct CDR3 sequences, roughly 18% seen once, with 9% to 15% in the top ten. Sequencing was carried out using naive T cells sorted from blood. These receptor sequences come from a man between 50 and 59 years old in good health. The conserved cysteine and the conserved F or W are not part of the CDR3 here. Each record gives: J gene, V gene, CDR3 protein.

TRBJ1-4	TRBV6-5	ASGATNEKLF
TRBJ1-1	TRBV29-1	SVETRLKVSEAF
TRBJ2-7	TRBV20-1	SADARGRIGEQY
TRBJ2-5	TRBV28	ASSNLQETQY
TRBJ2-1	TRBV28	ASRLPRQRYNEQF
TRBJ2-3	TRBV10-3	AISDRDRDTQY
TRBJ2-2	TRBV6-6	ASSTPSDGELF
TRBJ2-3	TRBV20-1	SANSGLAGGYSTDTQY
TRBJ2-7	TRBV4-3	ASSQDGGSYEQY
TRBJ2-1	TRBV7-8	ASSFRDRVYNEQF
TRBJ2-1	TRBV29-1	SVGTGPSSYNEQF
TRBJ1-5	TRBV20-1	SAWRGPGGNQPQH
TRBJ2-1	TRBV15	ATSITYNEQF
TRBJ2-7	TRBV27	ASSLGAHYEQY
TRBJ1-3	TRBV5-1	ASSLGTANSGNTIY
TRBJ2-2	TRBV12-3/TRBV12-4	ASSLLGPGELF
TRBJ2-6	TRBV6-2/TRBV6-3	ASSPGVINVLT
TRBJ2-1	TRBV6-1	ASRDGPSYNEQF
TRBJ2-1	TRBV20-1	SARDDSLVGREQF
TRBJ1-4	TRBV7-9	ASSFLRATNEKLF
TRBJ2-5	TRBV3-1	ASSQDMAVQETQY
TRBJ2-7	TRBV7-9	ASSLLSSSYEQY
TRBJ1-5	TRBV15	ATSRDGRLGQPQH
TRBJ2-1	TRBV29-1	SVDPRGGGLNEQF
TRBJ1-2	TRBV12-3/TRBV12-4	ASSLDGQLYGYT
TRBJ1-1	TRBV27	ASSFRALNTEAF
TRBJ2-5	TRBV9	ASSVGAGSRGTQY
TRBJ2-6	TRBV18	ASSPPSSGANVLT
TRBJ2-3	TRBV20-1	SRTGRTDTQY
TRBJ2-7	TRBV29-1	SVGGLAMYEQY